The source of this T cell receptor beta chain is a study of cytomegalovirus exposure and HLA in healthy donors. Study-level points and caveats: A later analysis found that most CMV-associated TCR beta chains appeared HLA-restricted.

V was pared by 6 bases and J by 2 bases, with 23 bases between. The CDR3 runs to 18 residues. Germline CDR1 and CDR2: MDHEN and SYDVKM. PCR amplification relied on 60 Vbeta primers (plus 13 Jbeta primers). Repertoires were generated with immunoSEQ multiplex PCR, while TCRdb's copy carries only in-frame clones and drops some. With about 72,000 clones in the sample, the ten largest clones hold roughly 5%. Concerning this clone: The antigen is not known.

The chain combines TRBV28 with TRBJ1-5; D possibly corresponds to TRBD1 (5 bases). This sequence was found in a middle-aged woman in good health and CMV-seropositive. The sequencing input was PBMCs. Here the CDR3 reads CASRPGLRGLRGNQPQHF. CDR3 DNA: TGTGCCAGCAGGCCGGGACTGCGGGGCCTTCGGGGCAATCAGCCCCAGCATTTT. Using reference TRBV28 and TRBJ1-5 for the parts outside the CDR3, the full variable domain is DVKVTQSSRYLVKRTGEKVFLECVQDMDHENMFWYRQDPGLGLRLIYFSYDVKMKEKGDIPEGYSVSREKKERFSLILESASTNQTSMYLCASRPGLRGLRGNQPQHFGDGTRLSIL.